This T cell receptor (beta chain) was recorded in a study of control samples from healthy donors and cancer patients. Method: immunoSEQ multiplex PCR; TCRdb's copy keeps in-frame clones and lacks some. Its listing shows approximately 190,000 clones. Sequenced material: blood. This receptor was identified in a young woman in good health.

The CDR3 region has the DNA TGTGCCAGCAGCCCCGGACAGGGGTTCACCGGGGAGCTGTTTTTT. It translates to CASSPGQGFTGELFF. The V and J genes are TRBV9 and TRBJ2-2; 9 bases are shared with TRBD1. V dropped 4 bases and J dropped 4; count of bases not matched to a gene: 5. Germline CDR1 reads SGDLS; CDR2 reads YYNGEE. The CDR3 is 15 residues long.